The entry below gives a single T cell receptor beta chain sequence along with its context. The PCR made use of 60 Vbeta and 13 Jbeta primers. TCRdb's table, derived via immunoSEQ multiplex PCR, lists solely in-frame clones and lacks some. The data contain about 60,000 clones, approximately 76% of them singletons. The data were obtained in a study of cytomegalovirus exposure and HLA in healthy donors. Study as a whole: Most donors, about 77% of more than 300 genotyped, fell in the Caucasian-associated ancestry cluster.

Specimen: PBMCs. This receptor was identified in a man aged 50 to 60 in good health and CMV-seronegative.

This CDR3 is CASSPSGVGSPLHF. The CDR3 DNA sequence: TGTGCCAGCAGCCCCTCAGGGGTAGGATCACCCCTCCACTTT. The chain has TRBV13 and TRBJ1-6; perhaps TRBD1 as D (6 bases). The ends were cut back, 5 bases at V and 10 bases at J, with 15 bases in the middle. The CDR3 has 14 amino acids. CDR1 and CDR2 (germline): PRHDT, FYEKMQ (reference sequence).